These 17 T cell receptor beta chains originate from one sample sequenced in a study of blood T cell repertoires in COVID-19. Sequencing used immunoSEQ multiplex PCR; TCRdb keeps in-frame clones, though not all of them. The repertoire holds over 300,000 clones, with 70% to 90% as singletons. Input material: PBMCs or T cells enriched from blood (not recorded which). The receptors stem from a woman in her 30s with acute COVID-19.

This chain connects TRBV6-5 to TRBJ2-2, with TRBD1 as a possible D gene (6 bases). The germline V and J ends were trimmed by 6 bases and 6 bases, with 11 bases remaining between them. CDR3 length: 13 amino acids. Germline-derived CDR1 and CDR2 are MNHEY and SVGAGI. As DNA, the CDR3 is TGTGCCAGCAGACCCGGACAGCCCGGGGAGCTGTTTTTT. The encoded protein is CASRPGQPGELFF.

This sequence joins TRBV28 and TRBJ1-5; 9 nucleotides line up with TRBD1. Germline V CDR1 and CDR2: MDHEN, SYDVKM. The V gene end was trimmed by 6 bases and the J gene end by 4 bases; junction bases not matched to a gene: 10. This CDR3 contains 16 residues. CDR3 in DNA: TGTGCCAGCAGACCGGGACAGGGCCTTCAAAATCAGCCCCAGCATTTT. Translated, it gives CASRPGQGLQNQPQHF.

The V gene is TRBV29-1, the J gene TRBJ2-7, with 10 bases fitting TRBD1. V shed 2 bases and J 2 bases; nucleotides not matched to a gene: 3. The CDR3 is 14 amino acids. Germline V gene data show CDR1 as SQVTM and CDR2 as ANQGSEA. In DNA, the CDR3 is TGCAGCGTTGAAAGGACAGGGGGGACCTACGAGCAGTACTTC. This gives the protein CSVERTGGTYEQYF.

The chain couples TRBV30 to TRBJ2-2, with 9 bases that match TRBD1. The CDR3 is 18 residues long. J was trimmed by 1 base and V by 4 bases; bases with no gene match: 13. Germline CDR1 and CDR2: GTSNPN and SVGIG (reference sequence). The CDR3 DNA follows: TGTGCCTGGACTCCTACTCCAGGACAGGGGCGGAACACCGGGGAGCTGTTTTTT. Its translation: CAWTPTPGQGRNTGELFF.

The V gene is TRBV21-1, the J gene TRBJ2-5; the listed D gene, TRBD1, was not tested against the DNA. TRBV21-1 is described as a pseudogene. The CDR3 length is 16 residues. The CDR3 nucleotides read TGTGCCAGCAGCAACCTGCCCCGGGACAGGCAAGAGACCCAGTACTTC. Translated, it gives CASSNLPRDRQETQYF.

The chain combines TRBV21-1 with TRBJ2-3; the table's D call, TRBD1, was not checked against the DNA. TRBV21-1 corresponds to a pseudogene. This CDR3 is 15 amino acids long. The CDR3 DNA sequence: TGTGCCAGCAGCAAAGGGACAGGTCACACAGATACGCAGTATTTT. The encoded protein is CASSKGTGHTDTQYF.

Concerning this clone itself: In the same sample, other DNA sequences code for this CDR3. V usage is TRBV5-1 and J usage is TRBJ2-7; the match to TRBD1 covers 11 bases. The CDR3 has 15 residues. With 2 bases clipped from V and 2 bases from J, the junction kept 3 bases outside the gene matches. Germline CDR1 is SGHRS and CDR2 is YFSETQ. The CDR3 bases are TGCGCCAGCAGCTTAGGGACAGGGGGTCCCTACGAGCAGTACTTC. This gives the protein CASSLGTGGPYEQYF.

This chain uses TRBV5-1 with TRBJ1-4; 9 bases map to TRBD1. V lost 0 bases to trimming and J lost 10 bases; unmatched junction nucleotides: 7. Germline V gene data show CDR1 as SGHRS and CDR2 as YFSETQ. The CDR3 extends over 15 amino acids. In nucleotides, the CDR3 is TGCGCCAGCAGCTTGGTAGGGGGACAGGGATTAAAACTGTTTTTT. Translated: CASSLVGGQGLKLFF.

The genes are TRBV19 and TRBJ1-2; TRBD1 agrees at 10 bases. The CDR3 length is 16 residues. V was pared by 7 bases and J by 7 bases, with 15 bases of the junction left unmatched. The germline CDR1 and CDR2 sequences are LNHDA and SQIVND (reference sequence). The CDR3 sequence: CASIPRQGAQRRGYTF. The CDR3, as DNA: TGTGCCAGTATCCCCCGACAGGGGGCGCAGCGACGTGGCTACACCTTC.

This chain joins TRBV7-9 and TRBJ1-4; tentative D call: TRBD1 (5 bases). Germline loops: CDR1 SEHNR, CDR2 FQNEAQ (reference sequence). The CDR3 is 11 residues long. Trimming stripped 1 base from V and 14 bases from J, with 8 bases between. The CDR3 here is CASSLGDSLFF. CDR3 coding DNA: TGTGCCAGCAGCTTAGGAGACAGTCTGTTTTTT.

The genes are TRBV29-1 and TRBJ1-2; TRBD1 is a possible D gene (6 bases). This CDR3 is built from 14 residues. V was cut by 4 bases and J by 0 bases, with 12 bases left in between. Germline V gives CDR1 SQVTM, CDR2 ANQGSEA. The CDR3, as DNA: TGCAGCGTTGTAAGGGGGGGACCTAACTATGGCTACACCTTC. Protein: CSVVRGGPNYGYTF.

The CDR3 region has the DNA TGCGCCAGCAGCCTAGGACTAGCGGGGTCCGGAGAGCAGTTCTTC. The encoded protein is CASSLGLAGSGEQFF. The chain is built from TRBV5-1 and TRBJ2-1; 12 nucleotides align to TRBD2. The CDR3 spans 15 residues. Germline values: CDR1 SGHRS, CDR2 YFSETQ. V lost 4 bases and J lost 10; bases outside the gene matches: 9.

CDR3 sequence: CASSRQAGAGTYEQYF. As DNA, the CDR3 is TGTGCCAGCAGTCGCCAGGCTGGAGCGGGGACCTACGAGCAGTACTTC. This chain joins TRBV6-2 or TRBV6-3 and TRBJ2-7, with TRBD2 matching 7 bases. The CDR3 contains 16 residues. CDR1 is MNHEY, CDR2 SVGEGT, per germline. The V and J ends lost 5 bases and 2 bases, in that order; junction bases with no gene match: 12.

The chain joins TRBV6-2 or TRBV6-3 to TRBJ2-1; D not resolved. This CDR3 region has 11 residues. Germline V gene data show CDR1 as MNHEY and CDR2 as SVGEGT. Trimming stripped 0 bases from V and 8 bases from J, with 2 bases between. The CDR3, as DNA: TGTGCCAGCAGTTACTCCGATGAGCAGTTCTTC. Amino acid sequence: CASSYSDEQFF.

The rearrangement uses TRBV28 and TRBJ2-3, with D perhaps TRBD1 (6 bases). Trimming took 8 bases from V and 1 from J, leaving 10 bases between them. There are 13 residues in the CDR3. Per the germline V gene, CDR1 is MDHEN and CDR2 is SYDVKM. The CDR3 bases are TGTGCCAGCTGCAACAGGGGCACAGATACGCAGTATTTT. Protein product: CASCNRGTDTQYF.

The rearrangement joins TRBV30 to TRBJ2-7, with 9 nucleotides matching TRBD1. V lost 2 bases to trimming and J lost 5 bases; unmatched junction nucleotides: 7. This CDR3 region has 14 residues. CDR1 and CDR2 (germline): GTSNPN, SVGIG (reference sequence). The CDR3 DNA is TGTGCCTGGAGTTCCGGGACAGGGCGGGACGAGCAGTACTTC. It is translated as CAWSSGTGRDEQYF. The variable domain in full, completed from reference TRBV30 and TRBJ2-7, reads SQTIHQWPATLVQPVGSPLSLECTVEGTSNPNLYWYRQAAGRGLQLLFYSVGIGQISSEVPQNLSASRPQDRQFILSSKKLLLSDSGFYLCAWSSGTGRDEQYFGPGTRLTVT.

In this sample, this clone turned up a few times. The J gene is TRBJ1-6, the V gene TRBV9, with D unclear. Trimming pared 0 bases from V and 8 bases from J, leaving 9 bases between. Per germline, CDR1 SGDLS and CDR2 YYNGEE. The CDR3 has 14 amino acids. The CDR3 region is CASSVDSNDSPLHF. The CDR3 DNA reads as TGTGCCAGCAGCGTAGACAGTAATGATTCACCCCTCCACTTT.